The clone carrying this TCR delta chain is medium-sized in the sample. The trim removed 1 base at V and 0 bases at J, leaving 26 bases unmatched. Germline V gene lookup returns CDR1 TSWWSYY and CDR2 QGS. CDR3 size: 25 residues. TCRdb fed the PCR reads to CATT. Here the sample spans hundreds of delta-chain clones, under 30% being singletons. These data are taken from a study of human gamma delta and Vdelta1 T cells. Sequenced: Vdelta1 gamma-delta T cells from blood. This clonotype was obtained from a human donor in good health. The chain is built from TRDV1 and TRDJ1, with 13 bases identical to TRDD3. The CDR3 coding sequence is TGTGCTCTTGGGGAACCTCCCCGTGTGCTCCTATCAACTTACTGGGGGATACGGTACACCGATAAACTCATCTTT. Protein product: CALGEPPRVLLSTYWGIRYTDKLIF.